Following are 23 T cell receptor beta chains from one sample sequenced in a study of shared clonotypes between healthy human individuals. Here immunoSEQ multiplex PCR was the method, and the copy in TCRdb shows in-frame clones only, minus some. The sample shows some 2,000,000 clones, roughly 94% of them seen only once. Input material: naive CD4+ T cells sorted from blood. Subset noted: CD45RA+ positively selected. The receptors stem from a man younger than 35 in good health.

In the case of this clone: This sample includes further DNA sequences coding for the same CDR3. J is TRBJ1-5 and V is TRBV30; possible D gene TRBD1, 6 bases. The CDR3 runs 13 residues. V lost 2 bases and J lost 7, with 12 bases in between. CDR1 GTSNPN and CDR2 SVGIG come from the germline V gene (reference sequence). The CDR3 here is CAWSSQGGQPQHF. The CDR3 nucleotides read TGTGCCTGGAGTTCACAGGGTGGGCAGCCCCAGCATTTT.

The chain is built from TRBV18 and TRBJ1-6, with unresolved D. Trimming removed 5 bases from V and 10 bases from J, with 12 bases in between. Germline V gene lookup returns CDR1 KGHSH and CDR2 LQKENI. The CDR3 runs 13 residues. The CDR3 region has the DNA TGTGCCAGCTCAGGCAATGCTGACTCACCCCTCCACTTT. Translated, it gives CASSGNADSPLHF.

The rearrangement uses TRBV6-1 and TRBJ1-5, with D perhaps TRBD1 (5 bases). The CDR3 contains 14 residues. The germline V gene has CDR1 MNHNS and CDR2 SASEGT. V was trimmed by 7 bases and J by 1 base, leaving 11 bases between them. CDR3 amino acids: CASIGEGSNQPQHF. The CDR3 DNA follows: TGTGCCAGCATAGGCGAGGGGAGCAATCAGCCCCAGCATTTT.

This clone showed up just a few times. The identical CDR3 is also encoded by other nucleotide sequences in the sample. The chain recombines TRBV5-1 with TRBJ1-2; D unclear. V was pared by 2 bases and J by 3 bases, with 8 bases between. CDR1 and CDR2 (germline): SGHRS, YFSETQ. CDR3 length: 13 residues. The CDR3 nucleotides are TGCGCCAGCAGCTTAGCAGGAGACTATGGCTACACCTTC. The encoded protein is CASSLAGDYGYTF.

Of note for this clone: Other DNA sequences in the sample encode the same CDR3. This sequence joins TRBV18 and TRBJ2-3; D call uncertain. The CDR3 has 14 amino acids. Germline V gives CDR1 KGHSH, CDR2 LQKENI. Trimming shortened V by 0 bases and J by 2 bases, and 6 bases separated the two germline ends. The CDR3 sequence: CASSPPGSTDTQYF. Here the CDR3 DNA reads TGTGCCAGCTCACCACCCGGGTCCACAGATACGCAGTATTTT. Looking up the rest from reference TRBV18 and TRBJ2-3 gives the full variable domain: NAGVMQNPRHLVRRRGQEARLRCSPMKGHSHVYWYRQLPEEGLKFMVYLQKENIIDESGMPKERFSAEFPKEGPSILRIQQVVRGDSAAYFCASSPPGSTDTQYFGPGTRLTVL.

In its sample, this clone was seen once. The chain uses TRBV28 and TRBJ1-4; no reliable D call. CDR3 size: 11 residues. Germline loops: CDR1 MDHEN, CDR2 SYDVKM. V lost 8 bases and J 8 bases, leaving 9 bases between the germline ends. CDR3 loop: CASGLGEKLFF. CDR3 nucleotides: TGTGCCAGCGGTCTGGGAGAAAAACTGTTTTTT. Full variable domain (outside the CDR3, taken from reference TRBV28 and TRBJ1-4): DVKVTQSSRYLVKRTGEKVFLECVQDMDHENMFWYRQDPGLGLRLIYFSYDVKMKEKGDIPEGYSVSREKKERFSLILESASTNQTSMYLCASGLGEKLFFGSGTQLSVL.

DNA of the CDR3: TGTGCCAGCAGTTACGATTGGCAGCCGAACACTGAAGCTTTCTTT. Amino acid sequence: CASSYDWQPNTEAFF. The chain joins TRBV6-5 to TRBJ1-1; D gene ambiguous. The V gene's germline CDR1 is MNHEY and CDR2 SVGAGI. This CDR3 spans 15 amino acids. Trimming left V 2 bases short and J 1 base short, with 11 bases between.

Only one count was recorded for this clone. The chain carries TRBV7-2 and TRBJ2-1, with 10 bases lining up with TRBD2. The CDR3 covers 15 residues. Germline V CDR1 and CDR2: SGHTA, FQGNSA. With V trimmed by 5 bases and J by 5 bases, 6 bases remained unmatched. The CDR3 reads CASSPGTSVNNEQFF. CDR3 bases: TGTGCCAGCAGCCCGGGGACTAGCGTCAACAATGAGCAGTTCTTC.

For the CDR3, the DNA is TGTGCCAGCACCATAGCGGGGAAGAGCACAGATACGCAGTATTTT. Protein sequence: CASTIAGKSTDTQYF. The chain uses TRBV6-5 and TRBJ2-3, with TRBD2 matching over 8 bases. Trimming at V came to 7 bases and at J to 0 bases, leaving 6 bases not matched to a gene. Germline values: CDR1 MNHEY, CDR2 SVGAGI. This CDR3 is 15 amino acids long.

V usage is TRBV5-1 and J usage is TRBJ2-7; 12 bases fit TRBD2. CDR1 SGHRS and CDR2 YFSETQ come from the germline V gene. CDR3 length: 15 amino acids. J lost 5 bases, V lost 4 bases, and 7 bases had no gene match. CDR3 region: CASSRSLAGGNEQYF. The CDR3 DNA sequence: TGCGCCAGCAGCCGCAGCCTAGCGGGGGGGAACGAGCAGTACTTC.

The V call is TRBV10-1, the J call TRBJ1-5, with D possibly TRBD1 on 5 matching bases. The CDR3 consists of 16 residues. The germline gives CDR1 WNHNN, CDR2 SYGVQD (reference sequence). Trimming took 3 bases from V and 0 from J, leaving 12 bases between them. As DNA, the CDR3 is TGCGCCAGCAGTGATGGGGCAGTGGGTAGCAATCAGCCCCAGCATTTT. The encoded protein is CASSDGAVGSNQPQHF.

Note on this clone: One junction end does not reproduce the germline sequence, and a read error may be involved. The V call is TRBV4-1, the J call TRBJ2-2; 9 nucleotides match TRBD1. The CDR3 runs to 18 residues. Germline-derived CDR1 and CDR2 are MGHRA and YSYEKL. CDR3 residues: CASSQVVGGQGNPGELFF. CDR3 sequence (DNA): TGCGCCAGCAGCCAAGTGGTGGGTGGACAGGGGAACCCCGGGGAGCTGTTTTTT.

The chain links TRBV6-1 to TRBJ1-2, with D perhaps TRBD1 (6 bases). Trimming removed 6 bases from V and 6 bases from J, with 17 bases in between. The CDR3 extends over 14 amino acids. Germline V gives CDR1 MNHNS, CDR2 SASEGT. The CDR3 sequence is CASRTGYAPDGYTF. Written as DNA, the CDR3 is TGTGCCAGCAGGACAGGCTATGCACCGGATGGCTACACCTTC.

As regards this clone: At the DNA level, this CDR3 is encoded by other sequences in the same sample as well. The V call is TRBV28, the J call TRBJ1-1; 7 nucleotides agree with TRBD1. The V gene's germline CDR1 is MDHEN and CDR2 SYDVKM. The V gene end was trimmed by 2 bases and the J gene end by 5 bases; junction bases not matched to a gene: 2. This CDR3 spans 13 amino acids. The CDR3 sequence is CASSLVQGTEAFF. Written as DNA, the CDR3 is TGTGCCAGCAGTTTAGTACAGGGGACTGAAGCTTTCTTT.

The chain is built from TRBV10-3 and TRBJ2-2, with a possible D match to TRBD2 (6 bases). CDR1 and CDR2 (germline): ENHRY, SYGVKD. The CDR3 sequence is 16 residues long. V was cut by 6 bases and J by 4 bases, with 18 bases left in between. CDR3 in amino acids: CAIRGEGGPGTGELFF. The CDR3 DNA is TGTGCCATCAGGGGGGAAGGAGGGCCCGGCACCGGGGAGCTGTTTTTT.

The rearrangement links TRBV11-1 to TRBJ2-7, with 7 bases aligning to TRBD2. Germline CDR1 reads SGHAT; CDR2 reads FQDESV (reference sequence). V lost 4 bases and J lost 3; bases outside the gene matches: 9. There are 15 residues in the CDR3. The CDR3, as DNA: TGTGCCAGCAGCTCCCATTCCAGGGAGGGCTACGAGCAGTACTTC. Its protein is CASSSHSREGYEQYF. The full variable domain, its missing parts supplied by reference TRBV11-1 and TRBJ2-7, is EAEVAQSPRYKITEKSQAVAFWCDPISGHATLYWYRQILGQGPELLVQFQDESVVDDSQLPKDRFSAERLKGVDSTLKIQPAELGDSAMYLCASSSHSREGYEQYFGPGTRLTVT.

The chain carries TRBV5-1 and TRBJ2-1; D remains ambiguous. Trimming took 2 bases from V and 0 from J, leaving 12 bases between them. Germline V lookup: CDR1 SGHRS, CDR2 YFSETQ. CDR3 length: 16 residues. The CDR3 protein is CASSLRISSSYNEQFF. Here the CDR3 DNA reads TGCGCCAGCAGCTTAAGGATCTCAAGCTCCTACAATGAGCAGTTCTTC.

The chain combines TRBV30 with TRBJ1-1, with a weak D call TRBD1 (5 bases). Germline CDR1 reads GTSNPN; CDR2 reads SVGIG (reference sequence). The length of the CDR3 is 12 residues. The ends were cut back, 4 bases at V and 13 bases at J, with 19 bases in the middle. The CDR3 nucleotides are TGTGCCTGGACAGGGTCTGGGTCGATCTTTTTCTTT. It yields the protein CAWTGSGSIFFF.

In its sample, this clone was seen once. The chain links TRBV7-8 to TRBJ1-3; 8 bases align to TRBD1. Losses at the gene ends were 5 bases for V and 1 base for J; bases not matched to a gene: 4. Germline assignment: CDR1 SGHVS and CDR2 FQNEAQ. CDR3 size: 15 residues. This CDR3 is CASSQDRESGNTIYF. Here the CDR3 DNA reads TGTGCCAGCAGCCAGGACAGGGAGTCTGGAAACACCATATATTTT. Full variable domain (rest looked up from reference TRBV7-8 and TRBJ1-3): GAGVSQSPRYKVAKRGQDVALRCDPISGHVSLFWYQQALGQGPEFLTYFQNEAQLDKSGLPSDRFFAERPEGSVSTLKIQRTQQEDSAVYLCASSQDRESGNTIYFGEGSWLTVV.

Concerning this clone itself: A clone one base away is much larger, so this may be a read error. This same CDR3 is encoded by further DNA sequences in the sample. CDR3 residues: CASSPLGGTDTQYF. The CDR3 DNA reads as TGTGCCAGCTCACCTCTGGGGGGCACAGATACGCAGTATTTT. This chain uses TRBV18 with TRBJ2-3; possibly TRBD1 or TRBD2 for D (5 bases each). This CDR3 region has 14 residues. From germline, CDR1 is KGHSH and CDR2 LQKENI. V was trimmed by 3 bases and J by 1 base, leaving 8 bases between them.

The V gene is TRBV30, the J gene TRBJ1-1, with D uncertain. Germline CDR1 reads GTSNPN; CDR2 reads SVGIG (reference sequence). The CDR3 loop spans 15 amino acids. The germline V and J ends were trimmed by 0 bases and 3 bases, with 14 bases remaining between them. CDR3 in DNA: TGTGCCTGGAGTGTACGTTCCCTGGGCGACACTGAAGCTTTCTTT. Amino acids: CAWSVRSLGDTEAFF.

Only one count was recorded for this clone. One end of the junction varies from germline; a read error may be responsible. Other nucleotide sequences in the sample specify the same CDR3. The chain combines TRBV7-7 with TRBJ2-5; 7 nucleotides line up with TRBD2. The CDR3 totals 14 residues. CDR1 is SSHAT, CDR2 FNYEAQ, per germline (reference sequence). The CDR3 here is CASSLAGLGETQYF. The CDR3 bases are TGTGCTAGCAGCTTAGCGGGCCTCGGGGAGACCCAGTACTTC.

The CDR3 reads CASSESLQDHYGYTF. DNA for the CDR3: TGTGCCAGCAGTGAGAGTCTCCAAGACCACTATGGCTACACCTTC. The V call is TRBV2, the J call TRBJ1-2; D gene uncertain. CDR3 length: 15 residues. The V gene lost 3 bases and the J gene lost 3 bases, with 14 bases spanning the gap. Germline V gene lookup returns CDR1 SNHLY and CDR2 FYNNEI.